The clone carrying this TCR beta chain was seen only once. Its antigen remains unidentified. This sample is drawn from a study of T cell clones after liver transplantation. Study-wide context: A pre-transplant mixed lymphocyte reaction with TCRbeta sequencing defined graft-donor-reactive clones followed in post-transplant blood. Draws occurred before transplant, before withdrawal, and after complete or failed withdrawal.

Between the trimmed V and J ends, which lost 6 bases and 4 bases, there was a span of 19 bases. CDR3 length: 15 residues. The germline V gene has CDR1 MDHEN and CDR2 SYDVKM. General study results and limits: Migration into the graft, not deletion, may explain lost graft donor-reactive T cells.

The data were produced by immunoSEQ multiplex PCR, yet TCRdb's version contains in-frame clones alone and is incomplete. The sample comprises over 70,000 clones, roughly 80% of which are singletons, and around 0.72% rests with the top ten. The sequences come from CD4+ T cells from blood, collected 12 months after liver transplant. The receptor was isolated from a human patient who received a liver transplant. Some of these T cells may belong to the graft donor. V usage is TRBV28 and J usage is TRBJ2-7; D is possibly TRBD2 (7 bases). The CDR3 region has the DNA TGTGCCAGCAGGGTCGGCGGGGGCCCTAAGTACGAGCAGTACTTC. Translated: CASRVGGGPKYEQYF.